The T cell receptor beta chain described here comes from a study of cytomegalovirus exposure and HLA in healthy donors. Background on the study: Earlier sequencing of about 179 million T cells yielded roughly 120 million unique TCR beta sequences. Study-level results: Donors were assumed by presence/absence analyses to have roughly uniform sequencing depth. Later work showed greater clonal expansion in HLA-associated TCR beta chains than in equally common others. In vitro checks showed that three CMV-associated chains really do target CMV antigens.

This PCR relied on a set of 60 Vbeta primers and 13 Jbeta primers. The protocol was immunoSEQ multiplex PCR, while the TCRdb copy is restricted to in-frame clones and leaves out a portion. The table lists roughly 57,000 clones, roughly 79% of them singletons. A single count supports this clone. What it binds is not known. Germline values: CDR1 SGHTA, CDR2 FQGTGA. This CDR3 is 14 amino acids long. With V trimmed by 5 bases and J by 0 bases, 1 base remained unmatched. The TCR sequence derives from a man in his fifties or sixties in good health and CMV-seronegative. The sample consisted of PBMCs. The genes are TRBV7-3 and TRBJ2-3, with 8 bases lining up with TRBD2. CDR3 in DNA: TGTGCCAGCAGCAGCGGGGGAAGCACAGATACGCAGTATTTT. It yields the protein CASSSGGSTDTQYF.